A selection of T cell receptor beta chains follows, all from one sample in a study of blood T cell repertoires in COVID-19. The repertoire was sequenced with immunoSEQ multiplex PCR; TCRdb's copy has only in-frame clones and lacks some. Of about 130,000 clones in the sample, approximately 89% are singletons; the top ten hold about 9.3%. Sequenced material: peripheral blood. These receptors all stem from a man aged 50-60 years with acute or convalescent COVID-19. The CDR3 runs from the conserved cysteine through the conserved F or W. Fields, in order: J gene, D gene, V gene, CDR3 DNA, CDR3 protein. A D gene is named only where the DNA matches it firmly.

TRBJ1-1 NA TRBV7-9 TGTGCCAGCAGTCCGGGGTTTGATCTAGGAAACACTGAAGCTTTCTTT CASSPGFDLGNTEAFF
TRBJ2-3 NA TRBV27 TGTGCCAGCAGTTCCCTCGGTTCTCCGACAGATACGCAGTATTTT CASSSLGSPTDTQYF
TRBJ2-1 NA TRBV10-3 TGTGCCATCAGGGGGGCAGGGGAGGGTGAGCAGTTCTTC CAIRGAGEGEQFF
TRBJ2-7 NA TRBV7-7 TGTGCTAGCAGCCCCCTCGCGAAGGGACTCGAGCAGTACTTC CASSPLAKGLEQYF
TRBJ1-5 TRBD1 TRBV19 TGTGCCAGTAGTGTCCAGGACAGGGAAAAGCCCCAGCATTTT CASSVQDREKPQHF
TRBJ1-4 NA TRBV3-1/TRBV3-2 TGTGCCAGCAGCCAAGATGGGGACTGGGGTGAAAAACTGTTTTTT CASSQDGDWGEKLFF
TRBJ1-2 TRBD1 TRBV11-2 TGTGCCAGCAGCTCGGGACAGGGCTATGGCTACACCTTC CASSSGQGYGYTF
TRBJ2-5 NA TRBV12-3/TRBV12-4 TGTGCCAGCACCTCCGGGGGTTCGGAGACCCAGTACTTC CASTSGGSETQYF
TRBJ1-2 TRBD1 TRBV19 TGTGCCAGTAGGATGACAGGGCTTAAATATGGCTACACCTTC CASRMTGLKYGYTF
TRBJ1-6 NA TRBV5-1 TGCGCCAGCAGCTTGGGGATCGGGGGTGGTTCACCCCTCCACTTT CASSLGIGGGSPLHF
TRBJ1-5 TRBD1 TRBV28 TGTGCCACATCCGGGACAGGGGGGGGTCAGCCCCAGCATTTT CATSGTGGGQPQHF
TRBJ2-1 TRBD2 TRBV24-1 TGTGCCACCAGTGATTTGCGGACGGGACTAGCGGAGCCACGTAATTACAATGAGCAGTTCTTC CATSDLRTGLAEPRNYNEQFF
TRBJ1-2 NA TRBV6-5 TGTGCCAGCCAGAACGAAGGAGCCCCAAACTATGGCTACACCTTC CASQNEGAPNYGYTF